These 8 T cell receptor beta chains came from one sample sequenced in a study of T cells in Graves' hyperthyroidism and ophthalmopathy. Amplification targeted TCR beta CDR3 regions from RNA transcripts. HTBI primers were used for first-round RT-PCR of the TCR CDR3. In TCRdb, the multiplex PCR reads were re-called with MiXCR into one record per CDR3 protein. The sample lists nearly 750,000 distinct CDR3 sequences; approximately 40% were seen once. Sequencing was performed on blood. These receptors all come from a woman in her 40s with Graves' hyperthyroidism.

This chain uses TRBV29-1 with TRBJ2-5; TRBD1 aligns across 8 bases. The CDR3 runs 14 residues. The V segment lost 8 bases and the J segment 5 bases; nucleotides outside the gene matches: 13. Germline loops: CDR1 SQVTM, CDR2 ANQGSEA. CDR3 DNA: TGCAGCAGTCGAAAACAGGGGGGTGTCGAGACCCAGTACTTC. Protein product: CSSRKQGGVETQYF.

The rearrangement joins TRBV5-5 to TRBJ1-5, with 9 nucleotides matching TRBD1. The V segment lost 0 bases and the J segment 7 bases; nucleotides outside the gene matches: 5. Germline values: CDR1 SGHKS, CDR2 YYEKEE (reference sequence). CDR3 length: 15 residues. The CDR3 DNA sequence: TGTGCCAGCAGCTTGGGGGACAGGGTTCAGCAGCCCCAGCATTTT. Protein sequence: CASSLGDRVQQPQHF.

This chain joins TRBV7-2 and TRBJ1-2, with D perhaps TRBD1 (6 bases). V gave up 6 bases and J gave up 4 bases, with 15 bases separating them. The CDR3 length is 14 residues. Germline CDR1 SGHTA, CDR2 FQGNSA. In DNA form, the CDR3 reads TGTGCCAGCAGGCAGACAGGCGGTACCTATGGCTACACCTTC. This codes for CASRQTGGTYGYTF.

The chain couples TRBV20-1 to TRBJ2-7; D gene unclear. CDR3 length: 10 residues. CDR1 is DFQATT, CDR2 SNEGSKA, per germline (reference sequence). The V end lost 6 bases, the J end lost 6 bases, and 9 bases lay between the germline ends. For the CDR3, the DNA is TGCAGTGCAAAACGGGTCGAGCAGTACTTC. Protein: CSAKRVEQYF.

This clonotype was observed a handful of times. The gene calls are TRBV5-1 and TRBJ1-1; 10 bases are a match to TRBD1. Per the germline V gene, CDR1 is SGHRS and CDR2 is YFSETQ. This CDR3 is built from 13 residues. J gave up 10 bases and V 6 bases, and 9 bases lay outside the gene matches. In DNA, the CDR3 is TGCGCCAGCACCGAAGACAGGGGGCTCGGAGCTTTCTTT. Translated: CASTEDRGLGAFF.

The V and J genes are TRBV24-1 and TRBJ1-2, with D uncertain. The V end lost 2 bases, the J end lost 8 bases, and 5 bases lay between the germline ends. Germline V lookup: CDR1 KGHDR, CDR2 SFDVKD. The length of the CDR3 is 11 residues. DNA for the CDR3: TGTGCCACCAGTGATTCGTTCGGCTACACCTTC. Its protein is CATSDSFGYTF.

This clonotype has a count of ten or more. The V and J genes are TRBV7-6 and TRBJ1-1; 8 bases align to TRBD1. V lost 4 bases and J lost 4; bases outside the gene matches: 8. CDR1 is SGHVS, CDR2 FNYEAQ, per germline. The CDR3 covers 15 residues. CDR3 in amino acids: CASSSNQGAGTEAFF. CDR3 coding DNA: TGTGCCAGCAGCTCGAATCAGGGGGCAGGCACTGAAGCTTTCTTT.

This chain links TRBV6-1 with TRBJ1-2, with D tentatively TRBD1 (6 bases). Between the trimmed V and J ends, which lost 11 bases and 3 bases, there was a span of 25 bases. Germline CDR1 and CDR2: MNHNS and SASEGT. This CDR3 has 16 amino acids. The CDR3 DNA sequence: TGTGCCGGAGAACAGGGAGGGTGGTTTATGGACTATGGCTACACCTTC. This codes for CAGEQGGWFMDYGYTF.